Listed here is a single T cell receptor beta chain. Antigen unknown. A much larger clone is a single base away; this may be a read error. The data originate from a study of T cell repertoires in cytomegalovirus infection. Study-level points and caveats: There were HLA-C-restricted CMV-specific TCR beta clonotypes dominating the ex vivo response. Carriage of CMV together with the relevant HLA was identifiable through cumulative public TCR beta family frequency.

Using its own MiXCR run on the reads, TCRdb lists one record per CDR3 protein. The sample includes about 830,000 distinct CDR3 sequences, approximately 30% of them seen just once. The CDR3 sequence is 13 residues long. This material consisted of cultured CD8+ T cells from PBMCs, taken from culture after CMV antigen stimulation. This chain connects TRBV12-3 or TRBV12-4 to TRBJ1-5; D unclear. This sequence originates from a human donor in good health (CMV status not recorded). Some clones in this sample may be carry-over from other donors' samples. CDR3 coding DNA: TGTACCAGCAGTTCTGGGAAATGGCAGCCCCAGCATTTT. It translates to CTSSSGKWQPQHF.